This T cell receptor (beta chain) was obtained from a study of neurological immune-mediated disorders. CDR3 length equals 13 residues. The germline gives CDR1 SQVTM, CDR2 ANQGSEA. Trimming at V came to 3 bases and at J to 2 bases, leaving 3 bases not matched to a gene. The cDNA was produced through 5'RACE with 10-nucleotide random UMIs. A single run covered 15-18 subjects with over 180 million TCR-beta sequences. TCRdb itself ran the 5' RACE reads through MiXCR, one entry per CDR3 protein. This table holds about 55,000 distinct CDR3 sequences, approximately 4% found once. This clonotype was found many times.

The source of this sequence is a man in his forties or fifties with multiple sclerosis. This chain links TRBV29-1 with TRBJ2-5; 7 bases agree with TRBD1. Sequences were obtained from PBMCs. CDR3 loop: CSVDGQVQETQYF. DNA for the CDR3: TGCAGCGTTGATGGACAGGTTCAAGAGACCCAGTACTTC.